These 15 T cell receptor beta chains were all obtained from the same sample, sequenced in a study of OX40 agonist ivuxolimab in advanced cancers. Here immunoSEQ multiplex PCR was the method, and the copy in TCRdb shows in-frame clones only, minus some. This table holds some 63,000 clones, about 83% found once. This specimen consisted of CD4+ or CD8+ T cells sorted from blood, obtained in a trial of the OX40 agonist ivuxolimab. These receptors all stem from an adult with an advanced solid tumor such as melanoma, head and neck, liver or kidney cancer.

The chain recombines TRBV27 with TRBJ2-1; 7 nucleotides agree with TRBD1. Germline V lookup: CDR1 MNHEY, CDR2 SMNVEV (reference sequence). The J segment lost 6 bases and the V segment lost 3 bases, leaving 8 bases of the junction unmatched. The CDR3 runs to 15 residues. Written as DNA, the CDR3 is TGTGCCAGCAGTTTCTCGCTACCAGGGGGCAATGAGCAGTTCTTC. Protein: CASSFSLPGGNEQFF.

The sample holds one count of this clone. The genes are TRBV30 and TRBJ1-1; D call uncertain. The germline CDR1 and CDR2 sequences are GTSNPN and SVGIG (reference sequence). CDR3 size: 13 residues. The germline V and J ends were trimmed by 0 bases and 1 base, with 6 bases remaining between them. For the CDR3, the DNA is TGTGCCTGGAGTGTAGAACAGAACACTGAAGCTTTCTTT. As protein: CAWSVEQNTEAFF.

This chain links TRBV6-1 with TRBJ1-1; 7 nucleotides align to TRBD1. CDR1 and CDR2 (germline): MNHNS, SASEGT. V dropped 6 bases and J dropped 3; count of bases not matched to a gene: 4. This CDR3 region has 13 residues. The CDR3 sequence: CASSRDRDTEAFF. The CDR3, as DNA: TGTGCCAGCAGCCGTGACAGGGACACTGAAGCTTTCTTT.

This sequence joins TRBV2 and TRBJ1-4, with TRBD1 matching over 9 bases. After removal of 2 bases from V and 7 bases from J, the junction contained 5 bases not matched to a gene. The CDR3 spans 15 residues. Germline V gene data show CDR1 as SNHLY and CDR2 as FYNNEI. The CDR3 protein is CASSERTGAGEKLFF. CDR3 DNA sequence: TGTGCCAGCAGTGAAAGGACAGGGGCCGGTGAAAAACTGTTTTTT.

Note on this clone: The same CDR3 arises from other DNA sequences in this sample as well. The CDR3 region has the DNA TGCGCCAGCAGCTTGGGAGCGGAGGATACGCAGTATTTT. It specifies CASSLGAEDTQYF. This chain connects TRBV5-1 to TRBJ2-3; perhaps TRBD2 as D (5 bases). V was pared by 0 bases and J by 6 bases, with 8 bases between. Per germline, CDR1 SGHRS and CDR2 YFSETQ. The CDR3 is made up of 13 amino acids. Drawing the rest from reference TRBV5-1 and TRBJ2-3, the complete variable domain is KAGVTQTPRYLIKTRGQQVTLSCSPISGHRSVSWYQQTPGQGLQFLFEYFSETQRNKGNFPGRFSGRQFSNSRSEMNVSTLELGDSALYLCASSLGAEDTQYFGPGTRLTVL.

This clone was observed a few times. The chain combines TRBV6-5 with TRBJ1-2; D is ambiguous. Looked up from germline, CDR1 is MNHEY and CDR2 is SVGAGI. V gave up 5 bases and J gave up 2 bases, with 9 bases separating them. The CDR3 consists of 13 residues. In DNA form, the CDR3 reads TGTGCCAGCAGTCCCGACGGAAACTATGGCTACACCTTC. Amino acids: CASSPDGNYGYTF.

V is TRBV28 and J is TRBJ2-7, with D possibly TRBD2 on 6 matching bases. Trimming left V 6 bases short and J 2 bases short, with 14 bases between. Germline CDR1 and CDR2: MDHEN and SYDVKM. The CDR3 length is 14 residues. CDR3 nucleotide sequence: TGTGCCAGCAGGCGGGGCGATCCCACCTACGAGCAGTACTTC. Its protein product is CASRRGDPTYEQYF. The complete variable domain, with remaining parts taken from reference TRBV28 and TRBJ2-7, reads DVKVTQSSRYLVKRTGEKVFLECVQDMDHENMFWYRQDPGLGLRLIYFSYDVKMKEKGDIPEGYSVSREKKERFSLILESASTNQTSMYLCASRRGDPTYEQYFGPGTRLTVT.

The chain combines TRBV28 with TRBJ2-3; maybe TRBD2 (5 bases). Trimming removed 2 bases from V and 1 base from J, with 10 bases in between. The germline V gene encodes CDR1 MDHEN and CDR2 SYDVKM. This CDR3 has 15 residues. The CDR3 DNA reads TGTGCCAGCAGTTTACTTACAGCGGGCACAGATACGCAGTATTTT. This codes for CASSLLTAGTDTQYF.

The chain combines TRBV5-5 with TRBJ2-2, with D perhaps matching TRBD1 (6 bases). Germline V lookup: CDR1 SGHKS, CDR2 YYEKEE (reference sequence). V was shortened by 1 base and J by 5 bases, with 9 bases between the two germline ends. This CDR3 has 14 residues. The CDR3 reads CASSLYRETGELFF. The CDR3 DNA is TGTGCCAGCAGCTTGTACAGGGAAACCGGGGAGCTGTTTTTT. Supplemented by reference TRBV5-5 and TRBJ2-2, the full variable domain reads DAGVTQSPTHLIKTRGQQVTLRCSPISGHKSVSWYQQVLGQGPQFIFQYYEKEERGRGNFPDRFSARQFPNYSSELNVNALLLGDSALYLCASSLYRETGELFFGEGSRLTVL.

The CDR3 DNA follows: TGTGCCAGTAGTATGACAGTGAACACTGAAGCTTTCTTT. This sequence encodes CASSMTVNTEAFF. The chain recombines TRBV19 with TRBJ1-1; D is perhaps TRBD1 (5 bases). This CDR3 is built from 13 residues. Germline V CDR1 and CDR2: LNHDA, SQIVND (reference sequence). The V gene lost 3 bases and the J gene lost 0 bases, with 5 bases spanning the gap.

The chain has TRBV6-5 and TRBJ2-1, with D perhaps assigned TRBD1 or TRBD2 (5 bases each). Germline V gene sequence: CDR1 MNHEY, CDR2 SVGAGI. V was pared by 4 bases and J by 8 bases, with 18 bases between. The CDR3 totals 15 residues. CDR3 DNA: TGTGCCAGCAGTTTGGCAGGGAGCGGAAGTTATGAGCAGTTCTTC. It encodes CASSLAGSGSYEQFF.

The gene calls are TRBV19 and TRBJ2-3; D is perhaps TRBD2 (6 bases). Germline V gene sequence: CDR1 LNHDA, CDR2 SQIVND (reference sequence). This CDR3 contains 14 residues. V shed 3 bases and J shed 7 bases, with 14 bases lying between them. The CDR3 region is CASSIRDFQHTQYF. The CDR3 DNA reads TGTGCCAGTAGTATTAGGGACTTTCAGCATACGCAGTATTTT. Drawing the rest from reference TRBV19 and TRBJ2-3, the complete variable domain is DGGITQSPKYLFRKEGQNVTLSCEQNLNHDAMYWYRQDPGQGLRLIYYSQIVNDFQKGDIAEGYSVSREKKESFPLTVTSAQKNPTAFYLCASSIRDFQHTQYFGPGTRLTVL.

There are a few counts of this clone. This chain links TRBV6-5 with TRBJ2-1; 13 nucleotides line up with TRBD2. The V gene end was trimmed by 2 bases and the J gene end by 13 bases; junction bases not matched to a gene: 11. Looked up from germline, CDR1 is MNHEY and CDR2 is SVGAGI. CDR3 size: 16 residues. CDR3 sequence reads: CASSYLLAGGPSGQFF. The CDR3 coding sequence is TGTGCCAGCAGTTACCTACTAGCGGGAGGGCCGAGCGGTCAGTTCTTC.

As DNA, the CDR3 is TGCGCCAGCAGTTACTTTAGCGGGGGGACTAACAATGAGCAGTTCTTC. The encoded protein is CASSYFSGGTNNEQFF. The chain combines TRBV10-2 with TRBJ2-1, with TRBD2 identical over 10 bases. J gave up 5 bases and V 5 bases, and 9 bases lay outside the gene matches. This CDR3 spans 16 amino acids. The germline CDR1 and CDR2 sequences are WSHSY and SAAADI.

This clone came up a few times. The chain links TRBV19 to TRBJ1-5; 9 bases are a match to TRBD1. V dropped 5 bases and J dropped 2; count of bases not matched to a gene: 4. This CDR3 has 15 residues. CDR1 and CDR2 (germline): LNHDA, SQIVND (reference sequence). The CDR3 spells CASSEQGAGNQPQHF. The CDR3 DNA sequence: TGTGCCAGTAGTGAACAGGGGGCAGGCAATCAGCCCCAGCATTTT.